Listed below are T cell receptor beta chains from one sample, sequenced in a study of metastatic and nonmetastatic thyroid tumors. TCRdb re-called clones from the PCR reads using MiXCR. The table includes 20,000 to 25,000 clones, about 12% detected once. Sequenced sample: blood. These receptors were taken from a female donor with papillary thyroid cancer or a benign thyroid nodule (not recorded which). Some clones in this sample may be carry-over from other donors' samples. Each CDR3 is given with its conserved first and last residue. The order of the fields is J gene, clone size, V gene, D gene, CDR3 protein, CDR3 DNA. D genes are given only for firm matches. A row's size may be missing; if present it is once, few, many or a size class.

>TRBJ2-2|.|TRBV27|TRBD1
CAIARGTGGLLGTGELFF
TGTGCCATCGCAAGGGGGACAGGTGGCCTATTGGGCACCGGGGAGCTGTTTTTT
>TRBJ2-5|many|TRBV11-2|TRBD2
CASSSIRVGRGVKTQYF
TGTGCCAGCAGCTCGATAAGGGTGGGACGGGGGGTAAAGACCCAGTACTTC
>TRBJ2-7|few|TRBV6-1|.
CASSEAETYEQYF
TGTGCCAGCAGTGAGGCAGAGACCTACGAGCAGTACTTC
>TRBJ1-5|many|TRBV7-2|TRBD1
CASSPGTANQPQHF
TGTGCCAGCAGCCCCGGGACAGCTAATCAGCCCCAGCATTTT
>TRBJ2-5|.|TRBV7-3|.
CASSLGGRETQYF
TGTGCCAGTAGCCTGGGGGGACGTGAGACCCAGTACTTC
>TRBJ1-6|few|TRBV28|.
CASGTGIKPLHF
TGTGCCAGCGGGACGGGTATCAAGCCCCTCCACTTT
>TRBJ1-1|many|TRBV4-2|TRBD1
CASSQGDRDSDFEAFF
TGTGCCAGCAGCCAAGGTGACCGGGACAGCGACTTTGAAGCTTTCTTT
>TRBJ2-2|many|TRBV3-1|.
CASSQDKGLNTGELFF
TGTGCCAGCAGCCAAGATAAGGGGTTGAACACCGGGGAGCTGTTTTTT
>TRBJ2-7|.|TRBV19|.
CASSIEGAKQYF
TGTGCCAGTAGTATAGAAGGGGCCAAGCAATACTTC
>TRBJ2-1|many|TRBV7-2|.
CASSSRFYRVSSYNEQFF
TGTGCCAGCAGCTCGCGCTTCTACAGGGTCAGCTCCTACAATGAGCAGTTCTTC
>TRBJ2-3|many|TRBV7-7|.
CASSLNAFDTQYF
TGTGCCAGCAGCTTAAATGCCTTCGATACGCAGTATTTT
>TRBJ1-6|.|TRBV11-1|TRBD1
CAISSYRGGLDSPLHF
TGTGCTATCAGCTCGTACAGGGGTGGTTTAGATTCACCCCTCCACTTT
>TRBJ1-1|many|TRBV18|.
CASSPQGNLNTEAFF
TGTGCCAGCTCACCACAAGGGAATCTGAACACTGAAGCTTTCTTT
>TRBJ1-1|many|TRBV7-2|.
CASSSQLNTEAFF
TGTGCCAGCAGCTCCCAACTGAACACTGAAGCTTTCTTT
>TRBJ2-7|many|TRBV7-6|.
CASSLVPYEQYF
TGTGCCAGCAGCTTAGTCCCCTACGAGCAGTACTTC
>TRBJ2-1|many|TRBV7-3|TRBD2
CASSPASGLRGEQFF
TGTGCCAGCAGCCCCGCTAGCGGTCTTAGGGGTGAGCAGTTCTTC
>TRBJ1-1|many|TRBV20-1|TRBD1
CSVKTGKDTEAFF
TGCAGTGTTAAGACAGGGAAGGACACTGAAGCTTTCTTT
>TRBJ2-7|many|TRBV27|TRBD2
CASRAGTTHYEQYF
TGTGCCAGCCGTGCCGGGACTACCCACTACGAGCAGTACTTC
>TRBJ2-7|many|TRBV30|.
CAWSVQSSYEQYF
TGTGCCTGGAGTGTACAGAGCTCCTACGAGCAGTACTTC
>TRBJ2-1|many|TRBV28|TRBD2
CASSRTSPPREFF
TGTGCCAGCAGTAGGACTAGCCCTCCCCGGGAGTTCTTC
>TRBJ2-3|.|TRBV10-1|TRBD1
CASSEGTGGTDTQYF
TGCGCCAGCAGTGAAGGGACAGGAGGCACTGATACGCAGTATTTT
>TRBJ2-7|medium-sized|TRBV28|.
CASSYPGESSYEQYF
TGTGCCAGCAGTTACCCCGGGGAGAGCTCCTACGAGCAGTACTTC
>TRBJ2-3|many|TRBV29-1|.
CSVESAGGTDTQYF
TGCAGCGTTGAATCGGCAGGGGGCACAGATACGCAGTATTTT
>TRBJ1-4|many|TRBV4-3|.
CASSQEGTTTNEKLSF
TGCGCCAGCAGCCAAGAGGGCACAACTACTAATGAAAAACTGTCTTTT
>TRBJ2-5|many|TRBV5-5|.
CASSFYEETQYF
TGTGCCAGCAGCTTTTACGAAGAGACCCAGTACTTC
>TRBJ2-7|many|TRBV11-2|.
CASSLDTGGRQYF
TGTGCCAGCAGCTTAGATACCGGGGGTCGGCAGTACTTC
>TRBJ1-1|many|TRBV2|TRBD1
CASSPDRGEAFF
TGTGCCAGCAGTCCGGACAGGGGGGAAGCTTTCTTT
>TRBJ1-2|many|TRBV9|.
CASSVDADYGYTF
TGTGCCAGCAGCGTAGATGCGGATTATGGCTACACCTTC
>TRBJ1-2|many|TRBV6-5|TRBD1
CASRLDREYGYTF
TGTGCCAGCAGACTCGACAGGGAATATGGCTACACCTTC
>TRBJ1-1|many|TRBV20-1|.
CSARRDSTGMNTEAFF
TGCAGTGCTAGACGGGATAGTACAGGGATGAACACTGAAGCTTTCTTT
>TRBJ2-1|once|TRBV11-2|TRBD2
CASSPLLAGVRVEQFF
TGTGCCAGCAGCCCCCTCCTAGCGGGAGTGCGGGTTGAGCAGTTCTTC